What follows are 29 T cell receptor beta chains derived from one specimen sequenced in a study of Ad26.COV2.S vaccination and SARS-CoV-2 variants. Treatment indicated: about 20 received Ad26.COV2.S at low or high dose, single or two shots; several received placebo; per-sample allocation not given. Sampling was performed 63 days after the first vaccine or placebo injection. Clones were sequenced by immunoSEQ multiplex PCR, and TCRdb holds only the in-frame ones, with some missing. The table records about 320,000 clones, 85% to 90% of them present only once. Specimen: peripheral blood, collected in a trial of Ad26.COV2.S vaccine versus placebo. The source of these receptors is a person between 18 and 60 years old who received the Ad26.COV2.S COVID-19 vaccine or a placebo.

The chain couples TRBV9 to TRBJ2-1; 7 positions match TRBD1. Trimming cost V 5 bases and J 4 bases; bases outside gene matches: 12. The CDR3 is made up of 16 amino acids. The germline gives CDR1 SGDLS, CDR2 YYNGEE. Written as DNA, the CDR3 is TGTGCCAGCAGGCCCGAGACAGGGAGCGGTTACAATGAGCAGTTCTTC. Translation: CASRPETGSGYNEQFF.

V gene TRBV6-6 combines with J gene TRBJ2-1; the D gene is possibly TRBD1 (8 bases). V lost 2 bases, J lost 15 bases, and 17 bases lay in between. CDR3 size: 13 residues. Germline assignment: CDR1 MNHNY and CDR2 SVGAGI (reference sequence). In nucleotides, the CDR3 is TGTGCCAGCAGTTACGAGACAGGGGAGGGTGGGTTCTTC. Amino acids: CASSYETGEGGFF.

The chain combines TRBV7-9 with TRBJ1-4, with D possibly being TRBD1 (5 bases). The CDR3 contains 15 residues. V was pared by 1 base and J by 7 bases, with 13 bases between. Germline V lookup: CDR1 SEHNR, CDR2 FQNEAQ (reference sequence). The CDR3: CASSLVRNGGEKLFF. The CDR3 DNA is TGTGCCAGCAGCTTAGTGCGAAATGGGGGTGAAAAACTGTTTTTT.

The chain carries TRBV18 and TRBJ1-5; a weak D match, TRBD1 (6 bases). Trimming pared 3 bases from V and 7 bases from J, leaving 19 bases between. This CDR3 comprises 16 residues. Germline CDR1 KGHSH, CDR2 LQKENI. The CDR3 loop is CASSPGGASFKQPQHF. The CDR3 DNA sequence: TGTGCCAGCTCACCGGGGGGGGCGTCATTTAAACAGCCCCAGCATTTT.

The chain carries TRBV7-7 and TRBJ2-5; D not certain. CDR1 SSHAT and CDR2 FNYEAQ come from the germline V gene (reference sequence). The CDR3 has 14 amino acids. The V and J ends lost 5 bases and 2 bases respectively, with 12 bases between them. The CDR3 nucleotides read TGTGCCAGCAGCCAAGTTAATGATCAAGAGACCCAGTACTTC. Encoded protein: CASSQVNDQETQYF.

The chain employs TRBV29-1 and TRBJ1-1; D possibly corresponds to TRBD1 (6 bases). Germline CDR1 is SQVTM and CDR2 is ANQGSEA. Trimming removed 6 bases at V and 0 bases at J, with 14 bases between. There are 14 residues in the CDR3. CDR3 DNA sequence: TGCAGCGTGGATGACAGGAGAATGAACACTGAAGCTTTCTTT. This gives the protein CSVDDRRMNTEAFF.

The rearrangement joins TRBV11-2 to TRBJ1-3, with D possibly TRBD1 on 6 matching bases. V lost 2 bases and J lost 4, with 9 bases in between. The CDR3 loop spans 14 amino acids. Per the germline V gene, CDR1 is SGHAT and CDR2 is FQNNGV. The CDR3 reads CASSLSGVGNTIYF. The CDR3 DNA is TGTGCCAGCAGCTTATCAGGGGTGGGAAACACCATATATTTT.

Here the CDR3 DNA reads TGTGCCAGCAGCCCGACAGGGGGCAGAACAGATACGCAGTATTTT. It translates to CASSPTGGRTDTQYF. The chain employs TRBV5-5 and TRBJ2-3, with TRBD1 matching over 10 bases. The trim removed 4 bases at V and 3 bases at J, leaving 5 bases unmatched. CDR1 is SGHKS, CDR2 YYEKEE, per germline (reference sequence). This CDR3 contains 15 residues. Full variable domain (missing parts from reference TRBV5-5 and TRBJ2-3): DAGVTQSPTHLIKTRGQQVTLRCSPISGHKSVSWYQQVLGQGPQFIFQYYEKEERGRGNFPDRFSARQFPNYSSELNVNALLLGDSALYLCASSPTGGRTDTQYFGPGTRLTVL.

This clone was detected a few times. The chain links TRBV19 to TRBJ2-1; tentative D call: TRBD2 (6 bases). V lost 2 bases, J lost 3 bases, and 14 bases lay in between. The CDR3 runs 16 residues. Germline values: CDR1 LNHDA, CDR2 SQIVND (reference sequence). The CDR3 is CASSIPPGGLYNEQFF. The CDR3 DNA sequence: TGTGCCAGTAGTATACCCCCCGGGGGACTCTACAATGAGCAGTTCTTC.

The CDR3 DNA is TGTGCCAGCAGCCACCGGGGGGTCTACAATGAGCAGTTCTTC. This gives the protein CASSHRGVYNEQFF. This sequence joins TRBV5-4 and TRBJ2-1, with 7 bases that match TRBD2. V lost 4 bases to trimming and J lost 3 bases; unmatched junction nucleotides: 4. The CDR3 runs 14 residues. CDR1 is SGHNT and CDR2 is YYREEE in the germline V gene (reference sequence).

The chain is built from TRBV7-3 and TRBJ2-1, with 9 bases that match TRBD2. V was pared by 2 bases and J by 8 bases, with 7 bases of the junction left unmatched. The CDR3 sequence is 15 residues long. The germline V gene encodes CDR1 SGHTA and CDR2 FQGTGA. CDR3 DNA: TGTGCCAGCAGCTTACTGCTAGCGGGACTCGATGAGCAGTTCTTC. Its translation: CASSLLLAGLDEQFF.

CDR3 amino acids: CASSFRDTASGNTIYF. As DNA, the CDR3 is TGTGCCAGCAGCTTTAGGGACACTGCCTCTGGAAACACCATATATTTT. J is TRBJ1-3 and V is TRBV7-2; possible D gene TRBD1, 6 bases. CDR3 length: 16 amino acids. Trimming took 3 bases from V and 0 from J, leaving 12 bases between them. Germline V gene sequence: CDR1 SGHTA, CDR2 FQGNSA.

V usage is TRBV6-5 and J usage is TRBJ2-3; D is uncertain. This CDR3 has 14 amino acids. The V gene's germline CDR1 is MNHEY and CDR2 SVGAGI. Trimming removed 5 bases at V and 0 bases at J, with 9 bases between. The CDR3 nucleotides are TGTGCCAGCAGTCTAATTTATAGCACAGATACGCAGTATTTT. Protein sequence: CASSLIYSTDTQYF.

This clone was observed once. J is TRBJ2-2 and V is TRBV7-8; 8 positions match TRBD2. Germline V gives CDR1 SGHVS, CDR2 FQNEAQ. The CDR3 is 15 amino acids. The V segment lost 2 bases and the J segment 7 bases; nucleotides outside the gene matches: 6. DNA of the CDR3: TGTGCCAGCAGCTTAACGGGAGGGCTCTACGGGGAGCTGTTTTTT. It codes for CASSLTGGLYGELFF.

This chain links TRBV7-2 with TRBJ2-1; perhaps TRBD2 as D (7 bases). This CDR3 has 14 residues. Germline CDR1 reads SGHTA; CDR2 reads FQGNSA. Between the trimmed V and J ends, which lost 6 bases and 5 bases, there was a span of 14 bases. CDR3 nucleotides: TGTGCCAGCAGAGGGGGGGACCGGGACAATGAGCAGTTCTTC. Translation gives CASRGGDRDNEQFF.

The rearrangement uses TRBV7-2 and TRBJ2-7; D possibly matches TRBD1 or TRBD2 (6 bases each). Germline V gene data show CDR1 as SGHTA and CDR2 as FQGNSA. Trimming took off 3 bases at V and 3 bases at J, with 12 bases between the two ends. The CDR3 has 14 amino acids. CDR3 amino acids: CASSFYREDYEQYF. In DNA form, the CDR3 reads TGTGCCAGCAGCTTCTACAGGGAGGACTACGAGCAGTACTTC.

The chain carries TRBV2 and TRBJ2-2, with D tentatively TRBD2 (5 bases). V was clipped by 8 bases and J by 1 base, with 20 bases between them. Germline V gene data show CDR1 as SNHLY and CDR2 as FYNNEI. The CDR3 has 17 amino acids. In DNA form, the CDR3 reads TGTGCCAGCCTCTACGCTCGGGAATGGGAGAACACCGGGGAGCTGTTTTTT. It is translated as CASLYAREWENTGELFF.

The chain joins TRBV18 to TRBJ1-3; perhaps TRBD1 as D (6 bases). The germline V gene has CDR1 KGHSH and CDR2 LQKENI. Trimming took 6 bases from V and 4 from J, leaving 13 bases between them. The CDR3 is 14 residues long. CDR3 residues: CASSPQGRGNTIYF. The CDR3 DNA reads as TGTGCCAGCTCCCCCCAGGGGCGAGGAAACACCATATATTTT. Using reference TRBV18 and TRBJ1-3 for the parts outside the CDR3, the full variable domain is NAGVMQNPRHLVRRRGQEARLRCSPMKGHSHVYWYRQLPEEGLKFMVYLQKENIIDESGMPKERFSAEFPKEGPSILRIQQVVRGDSAAYFCASSPQGRGNTIYFGEGSWLTVV.

Only a few counts were recorded for this clone. The chain couples TRBV6-6 to TRBJ2-7; TRBD2 aligns across 7 bases. This CDR3 has 13 residues. Germline CDR1 MNHNY, CDR2 SVGAGI (reference sequence). V lost 0 bases to trimming and J lost 7 bases; unmatched junction nucleotides: 3. Here the CDR3 DNA reads TGTGCCAGCAGTTACTCGGGAGGGGAAGAGCAGTACGTC. Protein sequence: CASSYSGGEEQYV.

The V call is TRBV4-2, the J call TRBJ1-2, with D hard to call. This CDR3 spans 15 amino acids. CDR1 and CDR2 from the germline V gene are LGHNA and YNFKEQ. V was shortened by 1 base and J by 4 bases, with 13 bases between the two germline ends. Written as DNA, the CDR3 is TGTGCCAGCAGCCAAGCTTCAAAGGCGCCCTATGGCTACACCTTC. Amino acid sequence: CASSQASKAPYGYTF.

The chain recombines TRBV11-2 with TRBJ1-3, with 7 bases aligning to TRBD1. The CDR3 contains 18 residues. The V segment lost 3 bases and the J segment 0 bases; nucleotides outside the gene matches: 11. CDR1 SGHAT and CDR2 FQNNGV come from the germline V gene. In nucleotides, the CDR3 is TGTGCCAGCAGCTTCAGGAAGGTACAGGGGATCTCTGGAAACACCATATATTTT. As protein: CASSFRKVQGISGNTIYF.

This clone was seen once. The chain uses TRBV5-1 and TRBJ2-7; 9 nucleotides agree with TRBD2. The CDR3 loop spans 14 amino acids. Per the germline V gene, CDR1 is SGHRS and CDR2 is YFSETQ. V trimming: 4 bases; J trimming: 0 bases; junction bases outside the gene matches: 2. The DNA of the CDR3 is TGCGCCAGCAGCCAGACTAGCGGCTCCTACGAGCAGTACGTC. This codes for CASSQTSGSYEQYV.

V usage is TRBV5-1 and J usage is TRBJ2-3, with 7 positions matching TRBD1. The germline V gene has CDR1 SGHRS and CDR2 YFSETQ. V lost 9 bases to trimming and J lost 3 bases; unmatched junction nucleotides: 1. The CDR3 sequence is 11 residues long. The CDR3 spells CATGGTDTQYF. CDR3 nucleotides: TGCGCCACAGGGGGTACAGATACGCAGTATTTT.

The V and J genes are TRBV4-1 and TRBJ2-7; D is undetermined. The germline gives CDR1 MGHRA, CDR2 YSYEKL. The CDR3 length is 13 residues. V was shortened by 4 bases and J by 3 bases, with 10 bases between the two germline ends. The CDR3, as DNA: TGCGCCAGCAGCCTAACCCCCGACTACGAGCAGTACTTC. Its protein product is CASSLTPDYEQYF.

This chain connects TRBV11-3 to TRBJ2-2; either TRBD1 or TRBD2 may supply D (5 bases each). The CDR3 has 17 residues. V was cut by 1 base and J by 3 bases, with 15 bases left in between. Germline CDR1 reads SGHNT; CDR2 reads YENEEA. DNA for the CDR3: TGTGCCAGCAGCTTAGTGACGGGGCTTAGGGACACCGGGGAGCTGTTTTTT. This codes for CASSLVTGLRDTGELFF.

The chain joins TRBV18 to TRBJ2-1; 10 nucleotides agree with TRBD1. CDR1 is KGHSH and CDR2 is LQKENI in the germline V gene. V lost 4 bases, J lost 8 bases, and 5 bases stayed unmatched. This CDR3 is 14 amino acids long. The CDR3 is CASSRDRGFHEQFF. In DNA, the CDR3 is TGTGCCAGCTCACGGGACAGGGGTTTTCATGAGCAGTTCTTC.

The V and J genes are TRBV9 and TRBJ2-7, with 9 bases lining up with TRBD1. The CDR3 runs to 13 residues. Unmatched junction bases numbered 4, after V lost 3 bases and J lost 6 bases. Germline assignment: CDR1 SGDLS and CDR2 YYNGEE. The CDR3, as DNA: TGTGCCAGCAGCGCCGGACAGGGGAGCGAGCAGTACTTC. Protein product: CASSAGQGSEQYF.

This chain joins TRBV2 and TRBJ1-1; D is undetermined. CDR1 and CDR2 from the germline V gene are SNHLY and FYNNEI. The CDR3 consists of 12 residues. Trimming cost V 4 bases and J 2 bases, with 5 bases left between them. This CDR3 reads CASSGGNTEAFF. DNA for the CDR3: TGTGCCAGCAGTGGGGGAAACACTGAAGCTTTCTTT.

A word on this clone: Other DNA sequences in this specimen translate into the identical CDR3. The chain carries TRBV7-9 and TRBJ2-5; D unresolved. V was clipped by 2 bases and J by 2 bases, with 0 bases between them. Germline loops: CDR1 SEHNR, CDR2 FQNEAQ (reference sequence). This CDR3 spans 11 amino acids. The CDR3 loop is CASSLQETQYF. CDR3 DNA: TGTGCCAGCAGCTTACAAGAGACCCAGTACTTC.